The entry below describes one TCR beta chain. This sample's time point: cycle 4 day 1 (C4D1), after around six weeks of nivolumab. Each patient relapsed following autologous stem cell transplantation, and prior brentuximab vedotin exposure differed. PBMCs, once thawed, yielded CD8+ T cells isolated by magnetic negative selection. Patients showed best responses of complete response, partial response or progressive disease. The repertoire was sequenced with immunoSEQ multiplex PCR; TCRdb's copy has only in-frame clones and lacks some. This table has roughly 12,000 clones, around 84% appearing once. This sample was included in a study of PD-1 blockade in classical Hodgkin lymphoma. Germline V gives CDR1 SEHNR, CDR2 FQNEAQ (reference sequence). Trimming took 1 base from V and 2 from J; bases not matched to a gene: 5. The CDR3 loop spans 16 amino acids.

Sequenced here: CD8+ T cells from blood, sampled before the fourth cycle of nivolumab. This rearrangement joins TRBV7-9 to TRBJ2-1, with 7 positions matching TRBD2. This TCR came from a human donor with classical Hodgkin lymphoma. The donor label of this sample is uncertain. The CDR3 nucleotides are TGTGCCAGCAGCTTAGGGTTAGCGGGTACCTACAATGAGCAGTTCTTC. It yields the protein CASSLGLAGTYNEQFF.